The table lists the clone carrying this T cell receptor beta chain with many counts. Its specificity is not known. This specimen belongs to a study of neurological immune-mediated disorders. Background on the study: For the roughly 35 multiple sclerosis patients, the disease was relapsing-remitting in approximately 30 and secondary progressive in 3. Study conclusions and caveats: There were no CDR3 amino acid sequences shared by expanded clones across subjects, a result suggesting private repertoires in all groups.

By 5'RACE with 10-nucleotide random UMIs, the cDNA was made. TCRdb reanalysed the 5' RACE reads using MiXCR and keeps one entry per CDR3 protein. The table includes roughly 25,000 distinct CDR3 sequences, 2% to 2.5% detected once. The germline V and J ends were trimmed by 3 bases and 3 bases, with 6 bases remaining between them. Germline V gene data show CDR1 as WSHSY and CDR2 as SAAADI. There are 12 residues in the CDR3. Material for sequencing was PBMCs. The chain links TRBV10-2 to TRBJ2-7; D is unclear. The clonotype originates from a woman between 50 and 59 years old with multiple sclerosis. This CDR3 reads CASSEVGYEQYF. The CDR3 bases are TGCGCCAGCAGTGAAGTAGGCTACGAGCAGTACTTC.